The 32 T cell receptor beta chains in this list originate from one sample, sequenced in a study of blood T cell repertoires in COVID-19. Only in-frame clones appear in the TCRdb table, and some are missing; sequencing was by immunoSEQ multiplex PCR. Among a few hundred thousand clones listed, 80% to 90% were seen once. Sequencing used PBMCs or T cells enriched from blood (not recorded which). The receptors stem from a middle-aged woman with acute COVID-19.

The chain combines TRBV6-5 with TRBJ1-4; D remains unclear. Deletions cut 6 bases from V and 5 bases from J, with 13 bases between. Germline V lookup: CDR1 MNHEY, CDR2 SVGAGI. CDR3 length: 14 residues. CDR3 loop: CASRGSLGNEKLFF. DNA of the CDR3: TGTGCCAGCAGGGGGAGCCTAGGAAATGAAAAACTGTTTTTT.

The rearrangement joins TRBV18 to TRBJ2-2, with a tentative D call TRBD1 (5 bases). From germline, CDR1 is KGHSH and CDR2 LQKENI. The V end lost 5 bases, the J end lost 6 bases, and 10 bases lay between the germline ends. The CDR3 loop spans 13 amino acids. The CDR3 region is CASSTQGPGELFF. CDR3 DNA sequence: TGTGCCAGCTCAACCCAGGGCCCCGGGGAGCTGTTTTTT.

J is TRBJ1-3 and V is TRBV6-5, with a tentative D call TRBD1 (5 bases). The CDR3 covers 13 residues. Deletions cut 0 bases from V and 8 bases from J, with 8 bases between. In germline, CDR1 is MNHEY, CDR2 SVGAGI. CDR3 nucleotides: TGTGCCAGCAGTTACTCGCAGGGTTACACCATATATTTT. Translating gives CASSYSQGYTIYF.

The CDR3 reads CATSDLGTGQETQYF. CDR3 DNA: TGTGCCACCAGTGATTTGGGGACAGGACAAGAGACCCAGTACTTC. The chain carries TRBV24-1 and TRBJ2-5, with 8 bases lining up with TRBD1. The V gene end was trimmed by 0 bases and the J gene end by 2 bases; junction bases not matched to a gene: 1. This CDR3 contains 15 residues. Germline lookup yields CDR1 KGHDR and CDR2 SFDVKD.

This clone occurred once. Written as DNA, the CDR3 is TGTGCCACCGCAACAGGGGTGGATCAGCCCCAGCATTTT. As protein: CATATGVDQPQHF. V is TRBV19 and J is TRBJ1-5; TRBD1 agrees at 7 bases. The CDR3 is made up of 13 amino acids. Trimming removed 10 bases from V and 5 bases from J; junction bases left unmatched: 8. Germline CDR1 reads LNHDA; CDR2 reads SQIVND (reference sequence).

DNA for the CDR3: TGTGCCAGCTCACCGATTTCCTCAGGCTACGAGCAGTACTTC. Translated, it gives CASSPISSGYEQYF. The chain links TRBV18 to TRBJ2-7; no clear D. V lost 3 bases and J lost 3, with 12 bases in between. CDR1 and CDR2 (germline): KGHSH, LQKENI. This CDR3 contains 14 residues.

The chain has TRBV27 and TRBJ2-5; 8 nucleotides match TRBD1. The CDR3 length is 18 residues. V lost 4 bases and J lost 2; bases outside the gene matches: 15. Germline CDR1 is MNHEY and CDR2 is SMNVEV (reference sequence). The CDR3 coding sequence is TGTGCCAGCAGTTCCGTATTACGGACAGGGCAGGGGCAAGAGACCCAGTACTTC. Protein sequence: CASSSVLRTGQGQETQYF.

V is TRBV9 and J is TRBJ2-7; the match to TRBD1 covers 7 bases. The CDR3 is 14 residues long. The V segment lost 3 bases and the J segment 0 bases; nucleotides outside the gene matches: 3. Germline V gene lookup returns CDR1 SGDLS and CDR2 YYNGEE. CDR3 amino acids: CASSEGQSSYEQYF. DNA of the CDR3: TGTGCCAGCAGCGAGGGACAGAGCTCCTACGAGCAGTACTTC.

The CDR3 region has the DNA TGTGCCAGCAGCTTAGTGGTAGGAGGGTGGGAGACCCAGTACTTC. Protein sequence: CASSLVVGGWETQYF. This sequence joins TRBV7-7 and TRBJ2-5, with D possibly matching TRBD2 (6 bases). The ends were cut back, 1 base at V and 5 bases at J, with 14 bases in the middle. CDR3 length: 15 amino acids. CDR1 is SSHAT and CDR2 is FNYEAQ in the germline V gene (reference sequence).

For the CDR3, the DNA is TGTGCCAGCAGTTCCGGGGTTACCTCTGCAAAGTTCTTC. It encodes CASSSGVTSAKFF. V usage is TRBV12-3 or TRBV12-4 and J usage is TRBJ2-1; a possible D gene is TRBD2 (5 bases). The CDR3 length is 13 residues. Trimming took 4 bases from V and 14 from J, leaving 18 bases between them.

The table lists this clone with a count of one. J is TRBJ2-2 and V is TRBV28; no definite D call. CDR3 length equals 16 residues. The ends were cut back, 2 bases at V and 1 base at J, with 11 bases in the middle. Per germline, CDR1 MDHEN and CDR2 SYDVKM. CDR3 sequence reads: CASSLGVRRNTGELFF. CDR3 nucleotides: TGTGCCAGCAGTTTAGGTGTGCGGAGGAACACCGGGGAGCTGTTTTTT. Full variable domain (remainder filled in from reference TRBV28 and TRBJ2-2): DVKVTQSSRYLVKRTGEKVFLECVQDMDHENMFWYRQDPGLGLRLIYFSYDVKMKEKGDIPEGYSVSREKKERFSLILESASTNQTSMYLCASSLGVRRNTGELFFGEGSRLTVL.

The chain uses TRBV7-8 and TRBJ2-1, with 7 bases aligning to TRBD1. Germline V CDR1 and CDR2: SGHVS, FQNEAQ. This CDR3 has 16 amino acids. Trimming removed 5 bases from V and 6 bases from J; junction bases left unmatched: 13. CDR3 bases: TGTGCCAGCAGCCCCGAACCGACAGGGCTGGGCAATGAGCAGTTCTTC. Its protein is CASSPEPTGLGNEQFF.

The rearrangement joins TRBV7-2 to TRBJ1-1, with 8 bases identical to TRBD1. The CDR3 runs 17 residues. The germline gives CDR1 SGHTA, CDR2 FQGNSA. J lost 2 bases, V lost 4 bases, and 12 bases had no gene match. The CDR3 loop reads CASSSRQGKLVNTEAFF. The CDR3 nucleotides are TGTGCCAGCAGCTCCAGACAGGGGAAGTTGGTAAACACTGAAGCTTTCTTT. The full variable domain, its missing parts supplied by reference TRBV7-2 and TRBJ1-1, is GAGVSQSPSNKVTEKGKDVELRCDPISGHTALYWYRQSLGQGLEFLIYFQGNSAPDKSGLPSDRFSAERTGGSVSTLTIQRTQQEDSAVYLCASSSRQGKLVNTEAFFGQGTRLTVV.

V is TRBV27 and J is TRBJ2-3; TRBD2 matches at 10 bases. Germline CDR1 is MNHEY and CDR2 is SMNVEV (reference sequence). The CDR3 runs 17 residues. The junction had 13 bases not matched to a gene; V was cut back by 6 bases and J by 4 bases. The DNA of the CDR3 is TGTGCCAGCAGCCGCCTCAGCGGGAGGGCTGCAGCAGATACGCAGTATTTT. Amino acid sequence: CASSRLSGRAAADTQYF.

The rearrangement uses TRBV7-3 and TRBJ2-3; D might be TRBD2 (5 bases). Looked up from germline, CDR1 is SGHTA and CDR2 is FQGTGA. The CDR3 consists of 14 residues. The V end lost 0 bases, the J end lost 4 bases, and 8 bases lay between the germline ends. The CDR3 DNA reads TGTGCCAGCAGCTTAACGGGAGTGGCAGATACGCAGTATTTT. Encoded protein: CASSLTGVADTQYF.

V usage is TRBV7-3 and J usage is TRBJ2-1; 9 bases line up with TRBD2. Germline CDR1 and CDR2: SGHTA and FQGTGA. The CDR3 loop spans 17 amino acids. Unmatched junction bases numbered 10, after V lost 0 bases and J lost 7 bases. As DNA, the CDR3 is TGTGCCAGCAGCTTAACCCAGCCTAGCGGGGAAGCAAATGAGCAGTTCTTC. The encoded protein is CASSLTQPSGEANEQFF.

The chain is built from TRBV5-1 and TRBJ1-6; 9 nucleotides align to TRBD1. Germline CDR1 SGHRS, CDR2 YFSETQ. CDR3 length equals 16 residues. V gave up 1 base and J gave up 7 bases; unmatched junction bases: 6. The CDR3 coding sequence is TGCGCCAGCAGCTTGACCGCCGGGACAGGGAATTCACCCCTCCACTTT. It codes for CASSLTAGTGNSPLHF.

CDR3 residues: CASSENVQGGTEAFF. In DNA form, the CDR3 reads TGCGCCAGCAGCGAAAACGTACAGGGAGGGACTGAAGCTTTCTTT. The genes are TRBV5-1 and TRBJ1-1; D possibly corresponds to TRBD1 (6 bases). V was pared by 4 bases and J by 5 bases, with 18 bases between. The CDR3 has 15 residues. Germline V gene data show CDR1 as SGHRS and CDR2 as YFSETQ.

The V and J genes are TRBV6-5 and TRBJ2-7; D uncertain. The CDR3 totals 11 residues. Trimming shortened V by 8 bases and J by 2 bases, and 7 bases separated the two germline ends. Germline CDR1 and CDR2: MNHEY and SVGAGI. Written as DNA, the CDR3 is TGTGCCAGCCTAGTAACCTACGAGCAGTACTTC. Amino acid sequence: CASLVTYEQYF.

This chain uses TRBV27 with TRBJ2-3; TRBD1 is a possible D gene (5 bases). This CDR3 is 14 amino acids long. Germline-derived CDR1 and CDR2 are MNHEY and SMNVEV (reference sequence). The V end was cut by 7 bases, the J end by 6 bases, with 17 bases between. The DNA of the CDR3 is TGTGCCAGCACGGGTCAGGGTAAATTTGATACGCAGTATTTT. It is translated as CASTGQGKFDTQYF.

This clone was detected once. The chain couples TRBV19 to TRBJ2-7; TRBD1 is a possible D gene (6 bases). V gave up 3 bases and J gave up 12 bases, with 27 bases separating them. This CDR3 contains 16 residues. Germline V gene sequence: CDR1 LNHDA, CDR2 SQIVND (reference sequence). The CDR3 protein is CASSITWDTAIGKWYF. The CDR3 nucleotides are TGTGCCAGTAGTATCACTTGGGACACTGCGATTGGGAAGTGGTACTTC.

The chain carries TRBV7-2 and TRBJ2-1; D is possibly TRBD1 (6 bases). The germline V gene has CDR1 SGHTA and CDR2 FQGNSA. V lost 5 bases to trimming and J lost 9 bases, with 14 bases between them. The CDR3 has 13 amino acids. CDR3: CASSLQPGVEQFF. The CDR3 nucleotides are TGTGCCAGCAGCCTTCAACCAGGGGTTGAGCAGTTCTTC.

This clone was detected only a few times. This chain joins TRBV15 and TRBJ2-2; tentatively, D is TRBD1 (7 bases). In germline, CDR1 is LNHNV, CDR2 YYDKDF (reference sequence). The V and J ends lost 0 bases and 7 bases respectively, with 18 bases between them. CDR3 size: 17 residues. CDR3 sequence (DNA): TGTGCCACCAGCAGAGATAGTGGAGGGGGCGCTCACGGGGAGCTGTTTTTT. Its translation: CATSRDSGGGAHGELFF.

The rearrangement uses TRBV2 and TRBJ2-1; D is ambiguous. The ends were cut back, 5 bases at V and 5 bases at J, with 7 bases in the middle. Germline V gene data show CDR1 as SNHLY and CDR2 as FYNNEI. CDR3 length: 12 residues. The CDR3 coding sequence is TGTGCCAGCAGTTATCGGGACAATGAGCAGTTCTTC. Translating gives CASSYRDNEQFF.

The chain couples TRBV11-2 to TRBJ1-1, with 8 nucleotides matching TRBD1. This CDR3 comprises 12 residues. Germline values: CDR1 SGHAT, CDR2 FQNNGV. Trimming cost V 5 bases and J 4 bases; bases outside gene matches: 0. The CDR3 DNA reads as TGTGCCAGCAGCGACAGGGGCACTGAAGCTTTCTTT. It codes for CASSDRGTEAFF.

This clone was counted a single time. The genes are TRBV5-1 and TRBJ1-1; TRBD1 matches 8 bases. The CDR3 loop spans 15 amino acids. V lost 4 bases to trimming and J lost 5 bases; unmatched junction nucleotides: 10. Germline V lookup: CDR1 SGHRS, CDR2 YFSETQ. The CDR3 region is CASSGLTGVQTEAFF. CDR3 coding DNA: TGCGCCAGCAGCGGATTGACAGGGGTCCAAACTGAAGCTTTCTTT.

Only one count was recorded for this clone. J is TRBJ2-2 and V is TRBV4-2; 13 bases map to TRBD2. Germline V gives CDR1 LGHNA, CDR2 YNFKEQ. J gave up 6 bases and V 1 base, and 8 bases lay outside the gene matches. The CDR3 is made up of 18 amino acids. The CDR3 loop is CASSQAPTSGGASGELFF. The DNA for the CDR3 is TGTGCCAGCAGCCAAGCCCCAACTAGCGGGGGGGCCTCCGGGGAGCTGTTTTTT.

V is TRBV9 and J is TRBJ2-3; tentatively, D is TRBD2 (6 bases). Trimming shortened V by 2 bases and J by 3 bases, and 10 bases separated the two germline ends. This CDR3 is built from 14 residues. In germline, CDR1 is SGDLS, CDR2 YYNGEE. The CDR3 sequence is CASSVGGRTDTQYF. The CDR3 DNA follows: TGTGCCAGCAGCGTCGGGGGAAGGACAGATACGCAGTATTTT.

The V call is TRBV29-1, the J call TRBJ2-2, with D possibly being TRBD1 (6 bases). The CDR3 is made up of 14 amino acids. With 5 bases removed from V and 0 bases from J, the gap between germline ends came to 10 bases. CDR1 and CDR2 (germline): SQVTM, ANQGSEA. CDR3 residues: CSVQSGANTGELFF. CDR3 coding DNA: TGCAGCGTTCAGTCAGGGGCGAACACCGGGGAGCTGTTTTTT.

The chain is built from TRBV5-4 and TRBJ1-3; D gene uncertain. CDR1 SGHNT and CDR2 YYREEE come from the germline V gene (reference sequence). This CDR3 is 16 amino acids long. V lost 0 bases, J lost 0 bases, and 10 bases lay in between. The CDR3 DNA follows: TGTGCCAGCAGCTTGGCAGGTCTTTCCTCTGGAAACACCATATATTTT. As protein: CASSLAGLSSGNTIYF.

This sequence joins TRBV27 and TRBJ2-2, with 8 bases that match TRBD2. The CDR3 has 17 amino acids. Unmatched junction bases numbered 14, after V lost 11 bases and J lost 0 bases. CDR1 is MNHEY and CDR2 is SMNVEV in the germline V gene (reference sequence). The chain's CDR3 is CASKGLGLTANTGELFF. In DNA, the CDR3 is TGTGCCTCCAAGGGACTAGGACTGACCGCGAACACCGGGGAGCTGTTTTTT.

The J gene is TRBJ1-6, the V gene TRBV7-2; a weak D match, TRBD1 (5 bases). This CDR3 has 14 amino acids. The V gene lost 6 bases and the J gene lost 5 bases, with 11 bases spanning the gap. Germline CDR1 and CDR2: SGHTA and FQGNSA. CDR3: CASSRQGNNSPLHF. The CDR3 region has the DNA TGTGCCAGCAGTCGTCAGGGTAATAATTCACCCCTCCACTTT.